These T cell receptor beta chains were read from a single sample in a study of T cell responses to AZD1222 COVID-19 vaccine. The repertoire was sequenced with immunoSEQ multiplex PCR; TCRdb's copy has only in-frame clones and lacks some. The profile covers 200,000 to 250,000 clones, with approximately 94% appearing a single time and about 1% taken by the ten largest. The sequences come from peripheral blood, collected on day 0 of MenACWY control vaccination. The receptors stem from an adult in good health. The CDR3 runs from the conserved cysteine through the conserved F or W. A D gene is named only where the DNA matches it firmly. Clone size is stated in some rows and not others, as once, few, many or a class when expanded.

V gene: TRBV12-3/TRBV12-4
J gene: TRBJ2-2
D gene: TRBD1
clone size: -
CDR3 DNA: TGTGCCAGCAGCAACAGGGGGTCCGGGGAGCTGTTTTTT
CDR3 protein: CASSNRGSGELFF

V gene: TRBV14
J gene: TRBJ2-2
D gene: -
clone size: -
CDR3 DNA: TGTGCCAGCAGCCAAGTTCGGAACACCGGGGAGCTGTTTTTT
CDR3 protein: CASSQVRNTGELFF

V gene: TRBV2
J gene: TRBJ1-3
D gene: TRBD1
clone size: once
CDR3 DNA: TGTGCCAGCAGTCGCCTCACAGGGGTCGGAAACACCATATATTTT
CDR3 protein: CASSRLTGVGNTIYF

V gene: TRBV5-1
J gene: TRBJ2-5
D gene: -
clone size: -
CDR3 DNA: TGCGCCAGCAGCTTTGTAGGCGAGGAGACCCAGTACTTC
CDR3 protein: CASSFVGEETQYF

V gene: TRBV4-1
J gene: TRBJ2-5
D gene: -
clone size: -
CDR3 DNA: TGCGCCAGCAGCCAAGTTAGCGCAGAAGAGACCCAGTACTTC
CDR3 protein: CASSQVSAEETQYF

V gene: TRBV6-1
J gene: TRBJ2-7
D gene: -
clone size: -
CDR3 DNA: TGTGCCAGCAGTGAATCCGGCAGGCGGGAGCAGTACTTC
CDR3 protein: CASSESGRREQYF

V gene: TRBV18
J gene: TRBJ1-1
D gene: -
clone size: -
CDR3 DNA: TGTGCCAGCTCACCAATTCGGGACTGGATGAACACTGAAGCTTTCTTT
CDR3 protein: CASSPIRDWMNTEAFF

V gene: TRBV10-3
J gene: TRBJ1-5
D gene: TRBD1
clone size: -
CDR3 DNA: TGTGCCATCAGTTTGACAGGGGGCAGGAATCAGCCCCAGCATTTT
CDR3 protein: CAISLTGGRNQPQHF

V gene: TRBV18
J gene: TRBJ1-3
D gene: -
clone size: -
CDR3 DNA: TGTGCCAGCTCACCAAGGGAGACCGCTGGAAACACCATATATTTT
CDR3 protein: CASSPRETAGNTIYF

V gene: TRBV5-6
J gene: TRBJ1-1
D gene: TRBD1
clone size: -
CDR3 DNA: TGTGCCAGCAGCCGGGGACAGTTGAACACTGAAGCTTTCTTT
CDR3 protein: CASSRGQLNTEAFF

V gene: TRBV5-1
J gene: TRBJ2-3
D gene: -
clone size: -
CDR3 DNA: TGCGCCAGCAGCGTGGAGGGGGCCCCTAGCACAGATACGCAGTATTTT
CDR3 protein: CASSVEGAPSTDTQYF

V gene: TRBV6-5
J gene: TRBJ1-1
D gene: -
clone size: -
CDR3 DNA: TGTGCCAGCAGTTACTCTGCGGGCGGGACTGAAGCTTTCTTT
CDR3 protein: CASSYSAGGTEAFF

V gene: TRBV2
J gene: TRBJ2-3
D gene: -
clone size: -
CDR3 DNA: TGTGCCAGCACCAGACCGGGGGCCAGCACAGATACGCAGTATTTT
CDR3 protein: CASTRPGASTDTQYF

V gene: TRBV25-1
J gene: TRBJ2-1
D gene: TRBD2
clone size: -
CDR3 DNA: TGTGCCAGCAGTCTTACTCGGCGGGGGGCCTACAATGAGCAGTTCTTC
CDR3 protein: CASSLTRRGAYNEQFF